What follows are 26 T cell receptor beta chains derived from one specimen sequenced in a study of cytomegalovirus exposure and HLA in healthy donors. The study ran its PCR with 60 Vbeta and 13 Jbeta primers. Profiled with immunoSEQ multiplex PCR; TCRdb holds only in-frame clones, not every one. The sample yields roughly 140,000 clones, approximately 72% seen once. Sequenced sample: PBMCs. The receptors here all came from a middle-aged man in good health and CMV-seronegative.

The CDR3 sequence: CASSALQGSNTEAFF. As DNA, the CDR3 is TGTGCCAGCAGCGCTTTACAGGGTTCGAACACTGAAGCTTTCTTT. V usage is TRBV9 and J usage is TRBJ1-1; TRBD1 is a possible D gene (6 bases). Germline V gene lookup returns CDR1 SGDLS and CDR2 YYNGEE. This CDR3 has 15 residues. Trimming took 3 bases from V and 1 from J, leaving 13 bases between them.

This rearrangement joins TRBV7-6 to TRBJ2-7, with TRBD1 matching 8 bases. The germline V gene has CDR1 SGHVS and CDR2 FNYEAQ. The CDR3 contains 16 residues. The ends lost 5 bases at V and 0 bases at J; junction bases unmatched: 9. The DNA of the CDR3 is TGTGCCAGCAGCACCCCGACAGGGGAAAGCTCCTACGAGCAGTACTTC. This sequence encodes CASSTPTGESSYEQYF.

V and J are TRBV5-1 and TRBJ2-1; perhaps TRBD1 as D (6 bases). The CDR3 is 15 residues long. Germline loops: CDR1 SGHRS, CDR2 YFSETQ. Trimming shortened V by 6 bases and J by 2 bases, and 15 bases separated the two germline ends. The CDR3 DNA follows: TGCGCCAGCAAACGCCCAGGGGAAACCTACAATGAGCAGTTCTTC. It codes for CASKRPGETYNEQFF.

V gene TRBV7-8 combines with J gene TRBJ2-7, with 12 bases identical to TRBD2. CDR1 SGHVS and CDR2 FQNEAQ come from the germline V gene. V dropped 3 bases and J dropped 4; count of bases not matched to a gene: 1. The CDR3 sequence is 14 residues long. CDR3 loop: CASSLTSGSYEQYF. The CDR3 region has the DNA TGTGCCAGCAGCTTGACTAGCGGGAGTTACGAGCAGTACTTC.

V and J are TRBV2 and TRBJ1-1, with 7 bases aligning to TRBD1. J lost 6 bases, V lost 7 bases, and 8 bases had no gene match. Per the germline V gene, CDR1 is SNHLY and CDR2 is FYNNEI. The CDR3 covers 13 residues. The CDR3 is CASTRPGTAEAFF. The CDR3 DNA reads TGTGCCAGCACTAGGCCCGGGACAGCTGAAGCTTTCTTT.

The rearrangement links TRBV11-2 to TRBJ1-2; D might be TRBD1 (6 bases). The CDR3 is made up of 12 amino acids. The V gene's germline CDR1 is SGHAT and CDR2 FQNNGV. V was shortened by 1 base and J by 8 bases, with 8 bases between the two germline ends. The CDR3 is CASSLAGDGYTF. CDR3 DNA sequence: TGTGCCAGCAGCTTAGCAGGGGACGGCTACACCTTC. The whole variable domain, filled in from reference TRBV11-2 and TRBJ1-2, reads EAGVAQSPRYKIIEKRQSVAFWCNPISGHATLYWYQQILGQGPKLLIQFQNNGVVDDSQLPKDRFSAERLKGVDSTLKIQPAKLEDSAVYLCASSLAGDGYTFGSGTRLTVV.

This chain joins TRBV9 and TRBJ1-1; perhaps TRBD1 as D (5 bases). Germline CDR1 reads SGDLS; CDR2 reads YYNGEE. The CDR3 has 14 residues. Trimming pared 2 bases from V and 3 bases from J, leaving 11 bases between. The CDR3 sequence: CASSVSPGDTEAFF. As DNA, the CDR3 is TGTGCCAGCAGCGTGTCGCCGGGGGACACTGAAGCTTTCTTT. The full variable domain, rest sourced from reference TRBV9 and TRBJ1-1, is DSGVTQTPKHLITATGQRVTLRCSPRSGDLSVYWYQQSLDQGLQFLIQYYNGEERAKGNILERFSAQQFPDLHSELNLSSLELGDSALYFCASSVSPGDTEAFFGQGTRLTVV.

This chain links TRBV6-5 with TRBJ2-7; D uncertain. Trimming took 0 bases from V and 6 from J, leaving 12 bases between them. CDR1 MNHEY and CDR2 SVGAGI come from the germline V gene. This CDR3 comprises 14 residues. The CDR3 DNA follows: TGTGCCAGCAGTTACTCGAGGTCCGGCGGCGAGCAGTACTTC. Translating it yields CASSYSRSGGEQYF.

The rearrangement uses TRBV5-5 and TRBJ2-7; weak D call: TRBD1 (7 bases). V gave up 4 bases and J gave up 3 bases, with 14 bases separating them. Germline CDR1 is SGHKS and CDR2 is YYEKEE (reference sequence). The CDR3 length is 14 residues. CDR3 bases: TGTGCCAGCAGCCCCGACAGGGAGGTCTACGAGCAGTACTTC. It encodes CASSPDREVYEQYF.

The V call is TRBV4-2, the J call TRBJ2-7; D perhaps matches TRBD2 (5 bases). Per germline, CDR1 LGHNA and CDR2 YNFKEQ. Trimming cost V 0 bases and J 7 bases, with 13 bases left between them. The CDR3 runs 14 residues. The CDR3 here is CASSQEFGVAEQYF. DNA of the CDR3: TGTGCCAGCAGCCAAGAGTTCGGGGTTGCGGAGCAGTACTTC.

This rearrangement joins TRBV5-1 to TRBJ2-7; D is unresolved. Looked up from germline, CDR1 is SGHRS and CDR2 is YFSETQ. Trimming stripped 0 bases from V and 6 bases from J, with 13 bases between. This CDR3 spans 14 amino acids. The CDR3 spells CASSLDPGYPEQYF. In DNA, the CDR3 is TGCGCCAGCAGCTTGGATCCCGGGTACCCCGAGCAGTACTTC.

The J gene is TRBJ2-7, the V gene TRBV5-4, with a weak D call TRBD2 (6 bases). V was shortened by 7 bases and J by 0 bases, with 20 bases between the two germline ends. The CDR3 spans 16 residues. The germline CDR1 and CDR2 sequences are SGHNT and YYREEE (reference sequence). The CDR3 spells CASSTGGTRSSYEQYF. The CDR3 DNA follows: TGTGCCAGCTCTACTGGGGGGACGAGGAGCTCCTACGAGCAGTACTTC.

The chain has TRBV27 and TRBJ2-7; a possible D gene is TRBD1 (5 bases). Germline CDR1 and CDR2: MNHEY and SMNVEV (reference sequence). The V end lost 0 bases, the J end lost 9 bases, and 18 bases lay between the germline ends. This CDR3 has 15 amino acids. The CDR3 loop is CASSLSAGSLGGQYF. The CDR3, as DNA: TGTGCCAGCAGTTTATCAGCAGGGTCCTTGGGCGGGCAGTACTTC.

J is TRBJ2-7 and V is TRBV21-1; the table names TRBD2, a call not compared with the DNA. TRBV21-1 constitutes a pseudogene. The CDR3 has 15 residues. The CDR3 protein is CASSKSNVSSYEQYF. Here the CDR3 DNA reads TGTGCCAGCAGCAAAAGCAACGTAAGCTCCTACGAGCAGTACTTC.

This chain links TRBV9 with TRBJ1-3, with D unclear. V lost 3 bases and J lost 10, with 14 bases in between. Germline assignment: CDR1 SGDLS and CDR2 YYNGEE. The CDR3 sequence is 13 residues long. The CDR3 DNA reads TGTGCCAGCAGCGGTGGAGGCCCAACAACCATATATTTT. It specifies CASSGGGPTTIYF. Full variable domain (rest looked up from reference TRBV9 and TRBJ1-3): DSGVTQTPKHLITATGQRVTLRCSPRSGDLSVYWYQQSLDQGLQFLIQYYNGEERAKGNILERFSAQQFPDLHSELNLSSLELGDSALYFCASSGGGPTTIYFGEGSWLTVV.

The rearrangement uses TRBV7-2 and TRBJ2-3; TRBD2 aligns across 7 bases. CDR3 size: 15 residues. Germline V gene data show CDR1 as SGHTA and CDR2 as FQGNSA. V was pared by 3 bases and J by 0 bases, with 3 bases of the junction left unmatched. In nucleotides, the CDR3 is TGTGCCAGCAGCTTCCTACTAGCGAGCACAGATACGCAGTATTTT. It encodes CASSFLLASTDTQYF.

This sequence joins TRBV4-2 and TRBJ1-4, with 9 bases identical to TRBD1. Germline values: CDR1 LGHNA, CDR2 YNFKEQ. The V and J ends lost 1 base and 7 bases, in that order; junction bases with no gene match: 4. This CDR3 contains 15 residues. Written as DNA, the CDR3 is TGTGCCAGCAGCCAAGTAACGGGACAGGGTGAAAAACTGTTTTTT. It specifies CASSQVTGQGEKLFF.

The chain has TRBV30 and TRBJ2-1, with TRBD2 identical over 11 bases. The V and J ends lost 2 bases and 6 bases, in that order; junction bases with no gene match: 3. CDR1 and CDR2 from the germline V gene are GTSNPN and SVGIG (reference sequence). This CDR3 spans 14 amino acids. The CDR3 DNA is TGTGCCTGGAGTTCTAGCGGGAGGCCCAATGAGCAGTTCTTC. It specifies CAWSSSGRPNEQFF.

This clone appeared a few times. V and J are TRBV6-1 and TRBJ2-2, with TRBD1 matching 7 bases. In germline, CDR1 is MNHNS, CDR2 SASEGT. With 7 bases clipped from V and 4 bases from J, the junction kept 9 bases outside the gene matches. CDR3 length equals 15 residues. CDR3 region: CASTSDRASTGELFF. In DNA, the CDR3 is TGTGCCAGCACCTCAGACAGGGCGAGCACCGGGGAGCTGTTTTTT.

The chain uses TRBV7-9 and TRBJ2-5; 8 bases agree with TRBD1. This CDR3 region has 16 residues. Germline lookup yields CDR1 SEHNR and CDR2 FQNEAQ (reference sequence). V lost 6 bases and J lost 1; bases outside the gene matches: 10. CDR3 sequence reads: CASRRGQGRRQETQYF. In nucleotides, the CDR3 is TGTGCCAGCAGGCGCGGACAGGGCCGACGCCAAGAGACCCAGTACTTC.

CDR3 DNA: TGCAGTGCGCCCTACAGGGGCGGCTACACCTTC. Protein product: CSAPYRGGYTF. V gene TRBV20-1 combines with J gene TRBJ1-2; 7 bases fit TRBD1. J was trimmed by 8 bases and V by 6 bases; bases with no gene match: 6. The length of the CDR3 is 11 residues. Germline values: CDR1 DFQATT, CDR2 SNEGSKA (reference sequence).

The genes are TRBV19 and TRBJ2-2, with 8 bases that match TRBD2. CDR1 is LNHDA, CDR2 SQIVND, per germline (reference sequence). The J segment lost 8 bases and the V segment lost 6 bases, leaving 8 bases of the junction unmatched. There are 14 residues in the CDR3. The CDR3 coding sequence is TGTGCCAGTAGCGGGAGGGCCCGGACGGGGGAGCTGTTTTTT. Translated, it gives CASSGRARTGELFF.

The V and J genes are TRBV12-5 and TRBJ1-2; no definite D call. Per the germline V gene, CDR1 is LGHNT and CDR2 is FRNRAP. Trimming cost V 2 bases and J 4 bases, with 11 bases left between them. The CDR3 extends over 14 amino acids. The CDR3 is CASGLPHRVYGYTF. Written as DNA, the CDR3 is TGTGCTAGTGGTTTGCCCCACCGCGTCTATGGCTACACCTTC.

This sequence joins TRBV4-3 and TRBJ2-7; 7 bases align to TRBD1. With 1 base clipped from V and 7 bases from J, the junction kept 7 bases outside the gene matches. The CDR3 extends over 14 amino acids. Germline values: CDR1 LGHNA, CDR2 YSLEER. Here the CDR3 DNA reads TGCGCCAGCAGCCAAGGCCCCGACAGGGAGGAGCAGTACTTC. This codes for CASSQGPDREEQYF.

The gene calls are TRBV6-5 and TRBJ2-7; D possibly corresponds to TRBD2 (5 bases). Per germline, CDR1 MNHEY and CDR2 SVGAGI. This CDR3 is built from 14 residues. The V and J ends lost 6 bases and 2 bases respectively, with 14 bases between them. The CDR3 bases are TGTGCCAGCAGGGGCCCCTCCGGGGCCTACGAGCAGTACTTC. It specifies CASRGPSGAYEQYF.

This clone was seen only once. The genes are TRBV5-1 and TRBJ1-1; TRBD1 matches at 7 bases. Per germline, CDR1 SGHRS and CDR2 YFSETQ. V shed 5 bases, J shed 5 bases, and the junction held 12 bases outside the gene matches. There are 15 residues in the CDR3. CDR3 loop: CASSYLRTGGTEAFF. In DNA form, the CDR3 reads TGCGCCAGCAGTTACCTTCGGACAGGTGGAACTGAAGCTTTCTTT.